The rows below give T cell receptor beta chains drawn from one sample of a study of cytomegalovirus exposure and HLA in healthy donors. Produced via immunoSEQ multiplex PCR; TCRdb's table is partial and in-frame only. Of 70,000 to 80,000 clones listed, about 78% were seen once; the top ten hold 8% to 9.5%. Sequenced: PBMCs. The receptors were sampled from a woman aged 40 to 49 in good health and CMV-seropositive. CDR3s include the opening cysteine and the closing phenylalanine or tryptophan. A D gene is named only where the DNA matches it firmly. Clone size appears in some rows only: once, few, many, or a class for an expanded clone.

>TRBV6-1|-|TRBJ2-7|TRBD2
CASSPLAVRSYEQYF
TGTGCCAGCAGTCCGCTAGCGGTTAGATCCTACGAGCAGTACTTC
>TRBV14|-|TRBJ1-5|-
CASSPNRDLQSAQHF
TGTGCCAGCAGCCCGAACAGGGATTTACAATCAGCCCAGCATTTT
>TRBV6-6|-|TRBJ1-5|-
CASSYDRSIRQPQHF
TGTGCCAGCAGTTATGACAGGTCTATAAGGCAGCCCCAGCATTTT
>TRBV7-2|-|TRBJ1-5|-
CASSPGGGSNQPQHF
TGTGCCAGCAGCCCCGGTGGGGGGAGCAATCAGCCCCAGCATTTT
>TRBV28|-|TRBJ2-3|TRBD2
CASSLWVAGGAIPTDTQYF
TGTGCCAGCAGTTTATGGGTAGCGGGGGGGGCCATTCCCACAGATACGCAGTATTTT
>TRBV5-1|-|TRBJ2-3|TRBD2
CASSLEIRGGLADTQYF
TGCGCCAGCAGCTTGGAAATACGGGGAGGGTTGGCAGATACGCAGTATTTT
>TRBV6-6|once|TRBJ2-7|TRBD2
CASRPGGQPYEQYF
TGTGCCAGCAGACCGGGAGGGCAGCCCTACGAGCAGTACTTC
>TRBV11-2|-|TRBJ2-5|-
CASSLVDAPGETQYF
TGTGCCAGCAGCTTAGTAGACGCCCCGGGAGAGACCCAGTACTTC
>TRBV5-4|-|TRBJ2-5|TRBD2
CASSPFRGGSQETQYF
TGTGCCAGCAGCCCCTTCCGCGGGGGGTCCCAAGAGACCCAGTACTTC
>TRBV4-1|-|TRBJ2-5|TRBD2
CASRRTSGGAGETQYF
TGCGCCAGCAGGAGGACTAGCGGGGGGGCCGGCGAGACCCAGTACTTC
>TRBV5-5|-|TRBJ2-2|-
CASRLASGELFF
TGTGCCAGCAGGCTGGCATCCGGGGAGCTGTTTTTT
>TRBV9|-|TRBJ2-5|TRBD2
CASSVATAAGGWETQYF
TGTGCCAGCAGCGTAGCTACGGCAGCGGGGGGCTGGGAGACCCAGTACTTC
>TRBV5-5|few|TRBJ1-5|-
CASSFFISREDQPQHF
TGTGCCAGCAGCTTTTTTATATCACGTGAGGATCAGCCCCAGCATTTT
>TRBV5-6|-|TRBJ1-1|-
CASSLGHVGAFF
TGTGCCAGCAGCTTGGGGCATGTCGGGGCTTTCTTT
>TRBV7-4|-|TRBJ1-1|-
CASHGRANTEAFF
TGTGCCAGCCATGGCAGGGCCAACACTGAAGCTTTCTTT
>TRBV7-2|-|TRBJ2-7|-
CASSLGMSSYEQYF
TGTGCCAGCAGCTTAGGAATGAGCTCCTACGAGCAGTACTTC
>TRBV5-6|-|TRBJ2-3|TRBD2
CASSLMSTSGEGTDTQYF
TGTGCCAGCAGCTTGATGTCGACTAGCGGGGAGGGCACAGATACGCAGTATTTT
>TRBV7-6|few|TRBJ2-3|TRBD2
CASSWTSGGADTQYF
TGTGCCAGCAGCTGGACTAGCGGGGGGGCAGATACGCAGTATTTT
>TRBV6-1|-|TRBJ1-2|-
CASSEAQGAYYGYTF
TGTGCCAGCAGTGAAGCGCAAGGGGCCTATTATGGCTACACCTTC
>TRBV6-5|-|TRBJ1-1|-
CASSYGRDSEAFF
TGTGCCAGCAGTTACGGTAGGGACTCTGAAGCTTTCTTT
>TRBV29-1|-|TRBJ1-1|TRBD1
CSGSRGGPNTEAFF
TGCAGCGGCTCGAGAGGGGGCCCGAACACTGAAGCTTTCTTT
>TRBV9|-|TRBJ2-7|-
CASSASVGFYEQYF
TGTGCCAGCAGCGCCTCGGTCGGTTTCTACGAGCAGTACTTC
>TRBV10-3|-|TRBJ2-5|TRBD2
CAIRGLEETQYF
TGTGCCATCAGGGGACTAGAAGAGACCCAGTACTTC
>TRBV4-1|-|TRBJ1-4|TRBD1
CASSQEGGGARGKLFF
TGCGCCAGCAGCCAAGAAGGGGGCGGCGCCAGGGGAAAACTGTTTTTT
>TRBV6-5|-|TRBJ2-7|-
CASSYVSSYEQYF
TGTGCCAGCAGTTACGTGAGCTCCTACGAGCAGTACTTC
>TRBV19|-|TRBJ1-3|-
CASTPDRNTIYF
TGTGCCAGTACCCCGGACAGAAACACCATATATTTT
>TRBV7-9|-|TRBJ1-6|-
CASSLGGIGSPLHF
TGTGCCAGCAGCTTAGGCGGGATAGGTTCACCCCTCCACTTT
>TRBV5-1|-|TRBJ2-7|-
CASSPLGVSSYEQYF
TGCGCCAGCAGCCCCCTCGGGGTTTCTAGCTACGAGCAGTACTTC
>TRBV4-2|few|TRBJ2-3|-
CAPMGGGDTDTQYF
TGTGCCCCCATGGGGGGGGGCGACACAGATACGCAGTATTTT
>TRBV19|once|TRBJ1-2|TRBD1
CASSIIGTGRGYTF
TGTGCCAGTAGTATCATCGGGACAGGACGAGGCTACACCTTC
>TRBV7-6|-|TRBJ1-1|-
CASSPTGRTTEAFF
TGTGCCAGCAGCCCAACAGGGCGGACCACTGAAGCTTTCTTT
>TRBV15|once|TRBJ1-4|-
CATSRDIATNEKLFF
TGTGCCACCAGCAGAGATATAGCAACTAATGAAAAACTGTTTTTT
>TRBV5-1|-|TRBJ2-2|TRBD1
CASSLTGAAGELFF
TGCGCCAGCAGCTTAACAGGGGCGGCCGGGGAGCTGTTTTTT
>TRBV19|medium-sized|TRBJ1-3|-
CASSIAGTAGGNTIYF
TGTGCCAGCTCTATCGCCGGGACCGCGGGAGGAAACACCATATATTTT
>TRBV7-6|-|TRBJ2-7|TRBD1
CASSLDWGQVYEQYF
TGTGCCAGCAGCTTAGATTGGGGACAGGTATACGAGCAGTACTTC
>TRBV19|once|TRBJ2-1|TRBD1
CASGQGGNEQFF
TGTGCCAGTGGACAGGGGGGCAATGAGCAGTTCTTC
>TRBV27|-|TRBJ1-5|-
CASSSGLSRGNQPQHF
TGTGCCAGCAGTTCTGGACTGTCCCGTGGCAATCAGCCCCAGCATTTT
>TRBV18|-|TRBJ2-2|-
CASSPQGANTGELFF
TGTGCCAGCTCACCACAGGGGGCGAACACCGGGGAGCTGTTTTTT
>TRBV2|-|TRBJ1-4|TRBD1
CASNPGDSLNEKLFF
TGTGCCAGCAATCCAGGGGACAGCCTTAATGAAAAACTGTTTTTT
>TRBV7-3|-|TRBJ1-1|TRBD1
CASSSSGGRDTEAFF
TGTGCCAGCAGCTCCTCAGGGGGAAGGGACACTGAAGCTTTCTTT
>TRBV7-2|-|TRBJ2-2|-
CASSLAGRGQTGELFF
TGTGCCAGCAGCTTAGCTGGGCGGGGGCAAACCGGGGAGCTGTTTTTT
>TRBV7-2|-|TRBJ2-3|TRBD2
CASSARLAGAAGTQYF
TGTGCCAGCAGCGCGAGACTAGCGGGGGCCGCGGGTACGCAGTATTTT
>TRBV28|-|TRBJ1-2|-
CASSFDSHGYGYTF
TGTGCCAGCAGTTTCGACAGCCATGGCTATGGCTACACCTTC
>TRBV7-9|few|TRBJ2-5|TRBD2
CSSSRGGAETQYF
TGTTCCAGCAGCCGGGGAGGGGCCGAGACCCAGTACTTC
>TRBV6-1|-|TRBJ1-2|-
CASSDWQSVNGYTF
TGTGCCAGCAGTGACTGGCAGTCTGTGAATGGCTACACCTTC
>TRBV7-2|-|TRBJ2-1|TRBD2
CASSLEASGGSYNEQFF
TGTGCCAGCAGCTTAGAAGCTAGCGGGGGGTCTTACAATGAGCAGTTCTTC
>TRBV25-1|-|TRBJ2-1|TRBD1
CASRGGQGREQFF
TGTGCCAGCAGGGGAGGACAGGGGCGCGAGCAGTTCTTC
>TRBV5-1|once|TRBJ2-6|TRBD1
CASSLTQGASSGANVLTF
TGCGCCAGCAGCTTAACACAGGGGGCTAGCTCTGGGGCCAACGTCCTGACTTTC
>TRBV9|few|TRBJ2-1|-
CASSTVATGLVNEQFF
TGTGCCAGCAGCACAGTAGCTACAGGGTTGGTAAATGAGCAGTTCTTC
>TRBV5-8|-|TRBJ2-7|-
CASSLVYGGGLIYEQYF
TGTGCCAGCAGCTTGGTTTATGGCGGGGGCCTAATCTACGAGCAGTACTTC
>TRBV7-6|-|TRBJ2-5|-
CASSPSQETQYF
TGTGCCAGCAGCCCCAGTCAAGAGACCCAGTACTTC
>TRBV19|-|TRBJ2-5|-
CASRRGAEETQYF
TGTGCCAGTAGACGGGGGGCCGAAGAGACCCAGTACTTC
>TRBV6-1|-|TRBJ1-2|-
CASSELGGGIYGYTF
TGTGCCAGCAGTGAACTGGGGGGGGGCATCTATGGCTACACCTTC
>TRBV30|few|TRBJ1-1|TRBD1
CAWSRQGNTEAFF
TGTGCCTGGAGCCGACAGGGTAACACTGAAGCTTTCTTT
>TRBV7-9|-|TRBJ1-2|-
CASSSAVPGYTF
TGTGCCAGCAGCTCCGCGGTACCTGGCTACACCTTC
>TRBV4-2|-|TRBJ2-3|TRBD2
CASSQALAGAGDTQYF
TGTGCCAGCAGCCAAGCTCTAGCGGGGGCAGGGGATACGCAGTATTTT
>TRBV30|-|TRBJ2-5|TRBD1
CALRDRGLETQYF
TGTGCCTTACGGGACAGGGGATTAGAGACCCAGTACTTC